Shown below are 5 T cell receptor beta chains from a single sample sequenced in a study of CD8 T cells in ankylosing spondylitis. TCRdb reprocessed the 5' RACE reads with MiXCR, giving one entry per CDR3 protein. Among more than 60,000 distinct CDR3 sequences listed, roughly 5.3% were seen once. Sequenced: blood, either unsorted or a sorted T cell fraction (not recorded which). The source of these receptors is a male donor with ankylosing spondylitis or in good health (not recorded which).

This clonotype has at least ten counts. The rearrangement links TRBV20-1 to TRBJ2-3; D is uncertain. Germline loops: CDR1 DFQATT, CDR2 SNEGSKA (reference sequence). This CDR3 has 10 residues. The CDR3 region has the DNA TGCAGCCCGATGACAGATACGCAGTATTTT. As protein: CSPMTDTQYF.

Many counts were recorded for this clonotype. The CDR3, as DNA: TGTGCCAGCACGAAACAGGCCTACACTGAAGCTTTCTTT. It is translated as CASTKQAYTEAFF. V is TRBV12-3 or TRBV12-4 and J is TRBJ1-1; D might be TRBD1 (5 bases). The CDR3 loop spans 13 amino acids. Trimming removed 7 bases at V and 3 bases at J, with 12 bases between.

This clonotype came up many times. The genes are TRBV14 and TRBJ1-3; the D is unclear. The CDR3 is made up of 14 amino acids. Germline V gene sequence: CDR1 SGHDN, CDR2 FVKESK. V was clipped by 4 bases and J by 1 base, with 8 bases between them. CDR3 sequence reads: CASSLTTSGNTIYF. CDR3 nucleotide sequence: TGTGCCAGCAGCCTCACGACGTCTGGAAACACCATATATTTT. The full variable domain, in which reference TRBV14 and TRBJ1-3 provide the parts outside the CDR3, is EAGVTQFPSHSVIEKGQTVTLRCDPISGHDNLYWYRRVMGKEIKFLLHFVKESKQDESGMPNNRFLAERTGGTYSTLKVQPAELEDSGVYFCASSLTTSGNTIYFGEGSWLTVV.

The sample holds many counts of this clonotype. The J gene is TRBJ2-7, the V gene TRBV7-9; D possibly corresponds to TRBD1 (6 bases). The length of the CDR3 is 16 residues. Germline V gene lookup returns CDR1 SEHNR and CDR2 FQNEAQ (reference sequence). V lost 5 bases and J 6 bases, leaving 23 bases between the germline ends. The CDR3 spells CASSTLVTGTEGEQYF. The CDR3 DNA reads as TGTGCCAGCAGCACGTTAGTGACAGGAACTGAGGGCGAGCAGTACTTC.

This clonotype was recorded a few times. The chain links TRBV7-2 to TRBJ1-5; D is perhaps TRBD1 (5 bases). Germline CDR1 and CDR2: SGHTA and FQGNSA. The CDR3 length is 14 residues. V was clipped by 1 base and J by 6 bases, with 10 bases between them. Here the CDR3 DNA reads TGTGCCAGCAGCTTAGGCAGGGTTAGTCAGCCCCAGCATTTT. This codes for CASSLGRVSQPQHF.